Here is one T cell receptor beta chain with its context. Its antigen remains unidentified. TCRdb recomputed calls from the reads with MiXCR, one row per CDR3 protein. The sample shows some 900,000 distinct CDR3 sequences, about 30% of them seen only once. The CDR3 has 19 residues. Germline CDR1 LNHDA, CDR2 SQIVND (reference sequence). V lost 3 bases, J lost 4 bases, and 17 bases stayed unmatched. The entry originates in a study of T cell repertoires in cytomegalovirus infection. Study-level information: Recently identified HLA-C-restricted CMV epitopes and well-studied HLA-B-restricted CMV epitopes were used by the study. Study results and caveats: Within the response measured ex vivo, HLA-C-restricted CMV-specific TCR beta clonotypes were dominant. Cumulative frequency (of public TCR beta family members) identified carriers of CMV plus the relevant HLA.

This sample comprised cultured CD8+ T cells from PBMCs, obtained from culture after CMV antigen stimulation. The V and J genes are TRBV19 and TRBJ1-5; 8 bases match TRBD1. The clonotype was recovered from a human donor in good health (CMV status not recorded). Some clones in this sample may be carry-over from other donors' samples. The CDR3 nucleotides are TGTGCCAGTAGTATTGATTGGGCAGGGGGCCCTGTCTGGAATCAGCCCCAGCATTTT. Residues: CASSIDWAGGPVWNQPQHF.